The 24 T cell receptor beta chains below all came from one sample that was sequenced in a study of identical twins. One entry per CDR3 protein results from TCRdb running MiXCR on the 5' RACE reads. The table includes about 430,000 distinct CDR3 sequences, approximately 18% detected once. Source material: naive T cells sorted from blood. The source of these receptors is a man in his forties or fifties in good health.

The chain is built from TRBV6-1 and TRBJ1-5; 8 positions match TRBD1. The CDR3 runs to 17 residues. From germline, CDR1 is MNHNS and CDR2 SASEGT. J lost 0 bases, V lost 4 bases, and 8 bases had no gene match. CDR3 nucleotides: TGTGCCAGCAGTGTATACGGACAGGGTCTTAGCAATCAGCCCCAGCATTTT. Translated, it gives CASSVYGQGLSNQPQHF.

This clonotype has only a few counts. The rearrangement joins TRBV29-1 to TRBJ2-5; D ambiguous. Trimming pared 6 bases from V and 1 base from J, leaving 12 bases between. Germline V CDR1 and CDR2: SQVTM, ANQGSEA. This CDR3 has 13 residues. The CDR3: CSVRQILQETQYF. The CDR3 bases are TGCAGCGTAAGGCAGATTCTCCAAGAGACCCAGTACTTC.

This clonotype was recorded at least ten times. The chain uses TRBV28 and TRBJ2-7; D is perhaps TRBD2 (6 bases). Deletions cut 3 bases from V and 10 bases from J, with 16 bases between. The CDR3 extends over 13 amino acids. The germline V gene encodes CDR1 MDHEN and CDR2 SYDVKM. This CDR3 reads CASSFKLGTVQYF. The DNA of the CDR3 is TGTGCCAGCAGTTTTAAACTTGGGACTGTACAGTACTTC.

The count of this clonotype is one. The genes are TRBV6-1 and TRBJ1-4; 9 positions agree with TRBD1. The V gene's germline CDR1 is MNHNS and CDR2 SASEGT. Trimming removed 6 bases from V and 12 bases from J; junction bases left unmatched: 11. This CDR3 contains 14 residues. The CDR3 DNA sequence: TGTGCCAGCAGAAAGGGGACAGGGCCAGGGGAACTGTTTTTT. Amino acid sequence: CASRKGTGPGELFF.

This clonotype was recorded a few times. The chain uses TRBV7-2 and TRBJ2-1; D is undetermined. V dropped 1 base and J dropped 9 bases, with 16 bases sitting between them. There are 15 residues in the CDR3. Per the germline V gene, CDR1 is SGHTA and CDR2 is FQGNSA. This chain's CDR3 is CASSLESSTNREQFF. CDR3 DNA: TGTGCCAGCAGCTTAGAAAGTAGTACCAATCGTGAGCAGTTCTTC.

The rearrangement links TRBV25-1 to TRBJ2-2; no clear D. The V and J ends lost 6 bases and 3 bases respectively, with 11 bases between them. The CDR3 is 14 residues long. Germline V gene data show CDR1 as MGHDK and CDR2 as SYGVNS. The CDR3 loop is CASRGHTYTGELFF. The CDR3 region has the DNA TGTGCCAGCAGGGGCCACACTTACACCGGGGAGCTGTTTTTT.

V is TRBV28 and J is TRBJ1-2; possible D gene TRBD1, 5 bases. Germline V gives CDR1 MDHEN, CDR2 SYDVKM. Trimming stripped 7 bases from V and 8 bases from J, with 14 bases between. CDR3 length equals 12 residues. CDR3 amino acids: CASTGPHEGYTF. The CDR3 region has the DNA TGTGCCAGCACGGGGCCCCATGAGGGCTACACCTTC.

This clonotype was detected only a few times. The chain combines TRBV20-1 with TRBJ2-7; D possibly corresponds to TRBD1 (5 bases). The CDR3 runs to 13 residues. V gave up 6 bases and J gave up 3 bases, with 15 bases separating them. Germline-derived CDR1 and CDR2 are DFQATT and SNEGSKA (reference sequence). The CDR3 nucleotides read TGCAGTGCGACGAACAGGCAGGTCTACGAGCAGTACTTC. Amino acid sequence: CSATNRQVYEQYF.

The chain uses TRBV11-2 and TRBJ2-7, with D perhaps given as TRBD1 or TRBD2 (5 bases each). Germline CDR1 SGHAT, CDR2 FQNNGV. Trimming stripped 3 bases from V and 4 bases from J, with 10 bases between. This CDR3 comprises 13 residues. The CDR3 bases are TGTGCCAGCAGCTTCGGGGCGTTATACGAGCAGTACTTC. This codes for CASSFGALYEQYF.

This clonotype was detected a few times. The genes are TRBV20-1 and TRBJ2-7; 10 bases fit TRBD2. The germline V gene encodes CDR1 DFQATT and CDR2 SNEGSKA (reference sequence). This CDR3 has 13 amino acids. Trimming cost V 3 bases and J 12 bases; bases outside gene matches: 11. The CDR3 DNA is TGCAGTGCTAGGAAGGATAGCGGGAGGTTGCTGTACTTC. Translation gives CSARKDSGRLLYF.

This clonotype was seen only a few times. This chain connects TRBV23-1 to TRBJ2-2, with 9 bases matching TRBD2. TRBV23-1 is given ORF status, its function remaining uncertain. The CDR3 length is 14 residues. V trimming: 6 bases; J trimming: 13 bases; junction bases outside the gene matches: 12. The CDR3 reads CASSPGSGGRALFF. Here the CDR3 DNA reads TGCGCCAGCAGCCCGGGATCAGGCGGGAGGGCGCTGTTTTTT.

This clonotype was seen a handful of times. This sequence joins TRBV11-2 and TRBJ2-1; D is perhaps TRBD2 (6 bases). CDR1 and CDR2 from the germline V gene are SGHAT and FQNNGV. The CDR3 is made up of 15 amino acids. The V gene lost 5 bases and the J gene lost 7 bases, with 18 bases spanning the gap. In DNA form, the CDR3 reads TGTGCCAGCAGCCCAATCCGCGGGGACGGTAATGAGCAGTTCTTC. It is translated as CASSPIRGDGNEQFF.

The V call is TRBV27, the J call TRBJ2-7; 12 bases align to TRBD1. Per germline, CDR1 MNHEY and CDR2 SMNVEV (reference sequence). Trimming took 0 bases from V and 4 from J; bases not matched to a gene: 7. The CDR3 is 17 amino acids. CDR3 in DNA: TGTGCCAGCAGTTTATCTTGGGGGGGACAGGGGGCGTACGAGCAGTACTTC. It codes for CASSLSWGGQGAYEQYF.

This clonotype was recorded a few times. The rearrangement joins TRBV5-1 to TRBJ2-3, with D perhaps matching TRBD2 (6 bases). With 4 bases removed from V and 1 base from J, the gap between germline ends came to 13 bases. The CDR3 length is 15 residues. CDR1 and CDR2 (germline): SGHRS, YFSETQ. The CDR3 nucleotides read TGCGCCAGCAGCCCGAGCGGGCCACGCACAGATACGCAGTATTTT. Protein product: CASSPSGPRTDTQYF. Complete variable domain (other parts from reference TRBV5-1 and TRBJ2-3): KAGVTQTPRYLIKTRGQQVTLSCSPISGHRSVSWYQQTPGQGLQFLFEYFSETQRNKGNFPGRFSGRQFSNSRSEMNVSTLELGDSALYLCASSPSGPRTDTQYFGPGTRLTVL.

With respect to this clonotype: A much more abundant neighbour one base away suggests this may be a read error. This chain links TRBV5-1 with TRBJ2-1; 9 positions match TRBD1. The germline CDR1 and CDR2 sequences are SGHRS and YFSETQ. The CDR3 is made up of 14 amino acids. The CDR3 sequence: CASSSGQGGNERFF. The CDR3 bases are TGCGCCAGCAGCTCGGGACAGGGAGGCAATGAGCGGTTCTTC. The full variable domain, in which reference TRBV5-1 and TRBJ2-1 provide the parts outside the CDR3, is KAGVTQTPRYLIKTRGQQVTLSCSPISGHRSVSWYQQTPGQGLQFLFEYFSETQRNKGNFPGRFSGRQFSNSRSEMNVSTLELGDSALYLCASSSGQGGNERFFGPGTRLTVL.

The CDR3 region is CSASRGRTDTQYF. The CDR3 coding sequence is TGCAGCGCCTCCAGGGGGCGAACAGATACGCAGTATTTT. The chain uses TRBV29-1 and TRBJ2-3; TRBD1 aligns across 8 bases. Germline V lookup: CDR1 SQVTM, CDR2 ANQGSEA. Losses at the gene ends were 7 bases for V and 3 bases for J; bases not matched to a gene: 6. CDR3 length: 13 amino acids.

As regards this clonotype: A clone one base away is much larger, so this may be a read error. The rearrangement uses TRBV20-1 and TRBJ1-1; D not certain. Germline assignment: CDR1 DFQATT and CDR2 SNEGSKA (reference sequence). CDR3 length: 13 residues. Trimming cost V 0 bases and J 0 bases, with 5 bases left between them. CDR3 bases: TGCAGTGCTAGAGAGGGCATGAACACTGAAGCTTTCTTT. Translated, it gives CSAREGMNTEAFF.

V and J are TRBV16 and TRBJ1-1, with TRBD1 as a possible D gene (5 bases). Looked up from germline, CDR1 is KGHSY and CDR2 is FQNENV. V dropped 4 bases and J dropped 5 bases, with 17 bases sitting between them. This CDR3 has 15 amino acids. CDR3 region: CASSRGVGLRTEAFF. In DNA, the CDR3 is TGTGCCAGCAGCCGGGGGGTAGGGTTACGGACTGAAGCTTTCTTT.

In its sample, this clonotype was seen a few times. The chain employs TRBV6-6 and TRBJ2-2; no clear D gene. The CDR3 extends over 9 amino acids. From germline, CDR1 is MNHNY and CDR2 SVGAGI (reference sequence). Trimming removed 10 bases from V and 8 bases from J, with 5 bases in between. CDR3 coding DNA: TGTGCCACAGGAGGGGAGCTGTTTTTT. Encoded protein: CATGGELFF.

The rearrangement uses TRBV11-1 and TRBJ2-4; possibly TRBD1 for D (6 bases). Germline CDR1 reads SGHAT; CDR2 reads FQDESV (reference sequence). V was trimmed by 5 bases and J by 0 bases, leaving 14 bases between them. The CDR3 length is 16 residues. The CDR3 spells CASSTHRALAKNIQYF. The CDR3, as DNA: TGTGCCAGCAGCACCCACAGGGCTCTAGCCAAAAACATTCAGTACTTC.

The genes are TRBV5-1 and TRBJ2-7; D perhaps matches TRBD1 (5 bases). V lost 4 bases and J lost 0, with 14 bases in between. Germline CDR1 is SGHRS and CDR2 is YFSETQ. The CDR3 spans 15 residues. The CDR3 nucleotides read TGCGCCAGCAGCCAAAGACCCGACAGCTCCTACGAGCAGTACTTC. Its translation is CASSQRPDSSYEQYF.

This clonotype was counted between two and nine times. The chain recombines TRBV5-1 with TRBJ1-1, with 8 bases that match TRBD1. In germline, CDR1 is SGHRS, CDR2 YFSETQ. The CDR3 totals 15 residues. J gave up 3 bases and V 4 bases, and 8 bases lay outside the gene matches. Written as DNA, the CDR3 is TGCGCCAGCAGCCCCACGACAGGGGTCTACACTGAAGCTTTCTTT. Its translation: CASSPTTGVYTEAFF.

V gene TRBV28 combines with J gene TRBJ1-1; TRBD1 is a possible D gene (5 bases). The V end lost 8 bases, the J end lost 4 bases, and 17 bases lay between the germline ends. Germline-derived CDR1 and CDR2 are MDHEN and SYDVKM. The CDR3 has 14 residues. As DNA, the CDR3 is TGTGCCAGCGACGTGTTCGGGGGAAGCACTGAAGCTTTCTTT. This sequence encodes CASDVFGGSTEAFF. Looking up the rest from reference TRBV28 and TRBJ1-1 gives the full variable domain: DVKVTQSSRYLVKRTGEKVFLECVQDMDHENMFWYRQDPGLGLRLIYFSYDVKMKEKGDIPEGYSVSREKKERFSLILESASTNQTSMYLCASDVFGGSTEAFFGQGTRLTVV.

This clonotype was observed a handful of times. J is TRBJ2-7 and V is TRBV29-1, with TRBD2 matching 9 bases. In germline, CDR1 is SQVTM, CDR2 ANQGSEA. This CDR3 comprises 14 residues. V lost 6 bases to trimming and J lost 5 bases; unmatched junction nucleotides: 11. This chain's CDR3 is CSVQGLAGKNEQYF. The CDR3 region has the DNA TGCAGCGTCCAAGGGCTAGCGGGAAAGAACGAGCAGTACTTC.